This TCR beta chain was captured by sequencing in a study of blood T cell repertoires in COVID-19. Study at large: PBMCs, B-cell-depleted T cells, or T cells provided the cDNA or gDNA that made up the material.

From germline, CDR1 is SEHNR and CDR2 FQNEAQ (reference sequence). The J segment lost 1 base and the V segment lost 2 bases, leaving 3 bases of the junction unmatched. The CDR3 length is 15 residues. Here immunoSEQ multiplex PCR was the method, and the copy in TCRdb shows in-frame clones only, minus some. The data contain around 260,000 clones, approximately 86% of them singletons. The chain combines TRBV7-9 with TRBJ1-1; TRBD1 agrees at 8 bases. The sequence was obtained from a man under 40 with active or convalescent COVID-19. Sequencing was performed on peripheral blood. The CDR3 bases are TGTGCCAGCAGCTTATCCGGGACAGGGAACACTGAAGCTTTCTTT. Translation gives CASSLSGTGNTEAFF.